Listed below are T cell receptor beta chains from one sample, sequenced in a study of control samples from healthy donors and cancer patients. TCRdb's table, derived via immunoSEQ multiplex PCR, lists solely in-frame clones and lacks some. The data contain about 85,000 clones, around 90% of them seen just once; the ten biggest clones take up approximately 7.6%. The sequencing sample was made of blood. The receptor source for this set is a woman aged 55 to 70 in good health. The CDR3 runs from the conserved cysteine through the conserved F or W. Each record gives: V gene, clone size, J gene, D gene, CDR3 protein, CDR3 DNA. D genes are given only for firm matches. Size tells how often a clone was seen (once, few, many) or the class of an expanded clone, and some rows leave it out.

V gene: TRBV19
clone size: .
J gene: TRBJ1-1
D gene: .
CDR3 protein: CASSIGAGDPGGNTEAFF
CDR3 DNA: TGTGCCAGTAGTATAGGCGCCGGGGACCCGGGGGGGAACACTGAAGCTTTCTTT

V gene: TRBV2
clone size: few
J gene: TRBJ1-5
D gene: .
CDR3 protein: CASSDDLIYQPQHF
CDR3 DNA: TGTGCCAGCAGTGACGATTTGATATATCAGCCCCAGCATTTT

V gene: TRBV4-2
clone size: .
J gene: TRBJ2-3
D gene: .
CDR3 protein: CASSQDLGGATDTQYF
CDR3 DNA: TGTGCCAGCAGCCAAGATCTGGGTGGGGCCACAGATACGCAGTATTTT

V gene: TRBV2
clone size: few
J gene: TRBJ1-6
D gene: .
CDR3 protein: CASSRQQTLHF
CDR3 DNA: TGTGCCAGCAGTCGACAGCAGACTCTCCACTTT

V gene: TRBV5-1
clone size: .
J gene: TRBJ1-1
D gene: .
CDR3 protein: CASSPGPWNTEAFF
CDR3 DNA: TGCGCCAGCAGCCCGGGACCGTGGAACACTGAAGCTTTCTTT

V gene: TRBV6-1
clone size: once
J gene: TRBJ2-3
D gene: TRBD2
CDR3 protein: CASSEGGGMGSTQYF
CDR3 DNA: TGTGCCAGCAGTGAAGGCGGGGGAATGGGGAGTACGCAGTATTTT

V gene: TRBV12-3/TRBV12-4
clone size: .
J gene: TRBJ2-5
D gene: .
CDR3 protein: CASSFGGETQYF
CDR3 DNA: TGTGCCAGCAGTTTTGGGGGGGAGACCCAGTACTTC

V gene: TRBV19
clone size: .
J gene: TRBJ2-6
D gene: .
CDR3 protein: CASSTGFIRSGANVLTF
CDR3 DNA: TGTGCCAGTAGTACGGGGTTCATAAGATCTGGGGCCAACGTCCTGACTTTC

V gene: TRBV19
clone size: .
J gene: TRBJ1-2
D gene: TRBD1
CDR3 protein: CASSTGTVGYTF
CDR3 DNA: TGTGCCAGTAGTACTGGGACAGTTGGCTACACCTTC

V gene: TRBV18
clone size: .
J gene: TRBJ2-3
D gene: TRBD2
CDR3 protein: CASSPRTSGRAGDTQYF
CDR3 DNA: TGTGCCAGCTCACCAAGGACTAGCGGGAGGGCTGGAGATACGCAGTATTTT

V gene: TRBV20-1
clone size: .
J gene: TRBJ1-2
D gene: .
CDR3 protein: CSAQIGGGYTF
CDR3 DNA: TGCAGTGCCCAGATTGGGGGAGGCTACACCTTC

V gene: TRBV28
clone size: .
J gene: TRBJ1-5
D gene: .
CDR3 protein: CASSSMDIQPQHF
CDR3 DNA: TGTGCCAGCAGTTCCATGGACATCCAGCCCCAGCATTTT

V gene: TRBV5-1
clone size: .
J gene: TRBJ2-2
D gene: .
CDR3 protein: CASSLAPSGLGGELFF
CDR3 DNA: TGCGCCAGCAGCTTGGCCCCCTCCGGGCTTGGCGGGGAGCTGTTTTTT

V gene: TRBV30
clone size: .
J gene: TRBJ2-3
D gene: .
CDR3 protein: CAWSVGSSAGTDTQYF
CDR3 DNA: TGTGCCTGGAGTGTGGGATCTAGCGCTGGCACAGATACGCAGTATTTT

V gene: TRBV5-4
clone size: .
J gene: TRBJ2-3
D gene: .
CDR3 protein: CASSFFVSDTQYF
CDR3 DNA: TGTGCCAGCAGCTTCTTCGTTTCAGATACGCAGTATTTT

V gene: TRBV5-4
clone size: once
J gene: TRBJ1-1
D gene: .
CDR3 protein: CASSSAVDSETFF
CDR3 DNA: TGTGCCAGCAGTTCTGCTGTCGACAGTGAGACTTTCTTT

V gene: TRBV5-4
clone size: .
J gene: TRBJ1-2
D gene: .
CDR3 protein: CASSLGGAPAPYGYTF
CDR3 DNA: TGTGCCAGCAGCTTGGGGGGGGCCCCGGCACCCTATGGCTACACCTTC

V gene: TRBV25-1
clone size: .
J gene: TRBJ1-5
D gene: TRBD1
CDR3 protein: CASRGTGGDQPQHF
CDR3 DNA: TGTGCCAGCAGGGGGACAGGGGGGGATCAGCCCCAGCATTTT

V gene: TRBV9
clone size: .
J gene: TRBJ2-1
D gene: .
CDR3 protein: CASSLDGGLAFF
CDR3 DNA: TGTGCCAGCAGCCTGGACGGGGGACTCGCGTTCTTC

V gene: TRBV9
clone size: .
J gene: TRBJ2-7
D gene: .
CDR3 protein: CASSPHPSSYEQYF
CDR3 DNA: TGTGCCAGCAGCCCGCATCCTAGCTCCTACGAGCAGTACTTC

V gene: TRBV5-1
clone size: .
J gene: TRBJ2-3
D gene: .
CDR3 protein: CASSFRDSYRDTQYF
CDR3 DNA: TGCGCCAGCAGCTTCCGGGACTCATACAGAGATACGCAGTATTTT

V gene: TRBV20-1
clone size: .
J gene: TRBJ1-1
D gene: .
CDR3 protein: CRAANTEAFF
CDR3 DNA: TGCAGGGCGGCGAACACTGAAGCTTTCTTT

V gene: TRBV5-1
clone size: .
J gene: TRBJ1-1
D gene: .
CDR3 protein: CASSFVTGNTEAFF
CDR3 DNA: TGCGCCAGCAGCTTCGTTACAGGGAACACTGAAGCTTTCTTT

V gene: TRBV7-9
clone size: few
J gene: TRBJ2-7
D gene: .
CDR3 protein: CASSPGGLGHEQYF
CDR3 DNA: TGTGCCAGCAGCCCCGGGGGGCTGGGCCACGAGCAGTACTTC

V gene: TRBV5-6
clone size: .
J gene: TRBJ1-2
D gene: .
CDR3 protein: CASSEWEANYGYTF
CDR3 DNA: TGTGCCAGCAGTGAGTGGGAGGCTAACTATGGCTACACCTTC

V gene: TRBV29-1
clone size: .
J gene: TRBJ1-2
D gene: .
CDR3 protein: CSVSGQGSYGYTF
CDR3 DNA: TGCAGCGTGAGCGGGCAGGGGAGCTATGGCTACACCTTC

V gene: TRBV10-3
clone size: .
J gene: TRBJ1-4
D gene: .
CDR3 protein: CAISESVSGKNEKLFF
CDR3 DNA: TGTGCCATCAGTGAGTCGGTTTCCGGGAAAAATGAAAAACTGTTTTTT

V gene: TRBV5-6
clone size: .
J gene: TRBJ1-2
D gene: .
CDR3 protein: CASSDFRGNYGYTF
CDR3 DNA: TGTGCCAGCAGCGATTTTAGGGGTAACTATGGCTACACCTTC